This T cell receptor (beta chain) was observed in a study of monozygotic twins with inflammatory bowel disease. Each CDR3 protein gets one entry in TCRdb, which reprocessed the 5' RACE reads and gives no DNA. The sample features approximately 390,000 distinct CDR3 sequences, with 2% to 2.5% in its top ten. The CDR3 runs to 15 residues. Germline V lookup: CDR1 MNHNS, CDR2 SASEGT. Every donor provided one blood sample measuring approximately 2.5 ml. The rearrangement links TRBV6-1 to TRBJ2-7. The receptor was isolated from a human donor with ulcerative colitis or Crohn's disease, or a healthy co-twin of an affected twin (not recorded which). The source material was blood. This CDR3 reads CASSSKSGRHHEQYF.